This T cell receptor beta chain was observed in a study of cytomegalovirus exposure and HLA in healthy donors. The donors formed part of the approximately 110-subject validation cohort, distinct from the roughly 600-subject first cohort. This table comes from immunoSEQ multiplex PCR, and its TCRdb copy is limited to in-frame clones, with some not included. The sample lists 250,000 to 350,000 clones, 87% seen once, with approximately 1% in the top ten. Details on this clone: Its antigen is currently unknown.

Findings of the study overall: Most TCR sequences were uncommon, yet certain public TCRs appeared in many donors. In vitro checks showed that a few CMV-associated chains really do target CMV antigens. The TCR clusters that emerged in the first cohort tended, a later analysis found, to co-occur in the roughly 110 validation repertoires.

This sequence was found in a woman in her 30s in good health and CMV-seropositive. What was sequenced was PBMCs.

The CDR3 DNA is TGTGCCACCCAGTTGAACAATGAGCAGTTCTTC. It is translated as CATQLNNEQFF. V and J are TRBV15 and TRBJ2-1; D gene unclear. Trimming removed 8 bases from V and 5 bases from J, with 7 bases in between. The CDR3 extends over 11 amino acids. Looked up from germline, CDR1 is LNHNV and CDR2 is YYDKDF (reference sequence).